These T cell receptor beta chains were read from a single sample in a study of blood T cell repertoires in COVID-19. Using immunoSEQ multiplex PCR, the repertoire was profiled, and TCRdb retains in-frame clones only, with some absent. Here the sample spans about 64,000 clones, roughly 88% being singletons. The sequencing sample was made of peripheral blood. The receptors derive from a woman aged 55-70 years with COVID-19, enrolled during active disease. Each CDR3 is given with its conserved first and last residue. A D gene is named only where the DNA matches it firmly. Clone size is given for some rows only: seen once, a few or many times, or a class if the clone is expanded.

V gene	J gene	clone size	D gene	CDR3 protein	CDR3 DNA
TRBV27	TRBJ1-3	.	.	CASSLWPGNTIYF	TGTGCCAGCAGTTTATGGCCTGGAAACACCATATATTTT
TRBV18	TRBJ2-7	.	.	CASSLIRGAENEQYF	TGTGCCAGCTCACTTATCCGGGGGGCGGAGAACGAGCAGTACTTC
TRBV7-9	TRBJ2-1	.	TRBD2	CASRAGTRAFDEQFF	TGTGCCAGCAGAGCCGGGACTAGAGCTTTCGATGAGCAGTTCTTC
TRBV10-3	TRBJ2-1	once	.	CAISRGGWGYNEQFF	TGTGCCATCAGTAGGGGGGGATGGGGTTACAATGAGCAGTTCTTC
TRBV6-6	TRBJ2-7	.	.	CASSYSQGTYEQYF	TGTGCCAGCAGTTACTCTCAGGGGACCTACGAGCAGTACTTC
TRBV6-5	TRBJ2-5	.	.	CASSYGAGLETQYF	TGTGCCAGCAGTTACGGGGCAGGGTTGGAGACCCAGTACTTC
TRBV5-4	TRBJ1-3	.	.	CASSRDSSTGNTIYF	TGTGCCAGCAGCCGCGACAGCTCTACTGGAAACACCATATATTTT
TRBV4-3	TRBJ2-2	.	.	CASSQEVLNTYTGELFF	TGCGCCAGCAGCCAAGAGGTGTTGAACACGTACACCGGGGAGCTGTTTTTT
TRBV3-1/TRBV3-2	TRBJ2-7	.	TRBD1	CASSQGDSRTYEQYF	TGTGCCAGCAGCCAAGGGGACAGCCGGACCTACGAGCAGTACTTC
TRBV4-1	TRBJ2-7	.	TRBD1	CASSQDSGTGLYEQYF	TGCGCCAGCAGCCAAGATTCGGGGACAGGGTTATACGAGCAGTACTTC
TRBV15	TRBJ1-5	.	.	CATSRDGAQNQPQHF	TGTGCCACCAGCAGAGATGGGGCACAGAATCAGCCCCAGCATTTT
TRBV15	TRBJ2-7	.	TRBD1	CATSARTGHSYEQYF	TGTGCCACCAGCGCTCGGACAGGTCACTCCTACGAGCAGTACTTC
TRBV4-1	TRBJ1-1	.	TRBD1	CASSERQGTTFLNTEAFF	TGCGCCAGCAGCGAACGACAGGGTACAACCTTTTTGAACACTGAAGCTTTCTTT
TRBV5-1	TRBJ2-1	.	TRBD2	CASSQGLAANEQFF	TGCGCCAGCAGCCAAGGACTAGCGGCCAATGAGCAGTTCTTC
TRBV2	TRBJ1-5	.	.	CASSVGQPQHF	TGTGCCAGCAGTGTGGGCCAGCCCCAGCATTTT
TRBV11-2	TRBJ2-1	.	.	CASRIRREPPEQFF	TGTGCCAGCCGGATCCGACGGGAGCCTCCTGAGCAGTTCTTC
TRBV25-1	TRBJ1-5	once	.	CASSELGGNQPQHF	TGTGCCAGCAGTGAATTGGGGGGGAATCAGCCCCAGCATTTT
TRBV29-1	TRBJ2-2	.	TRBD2	CSVVSGGVRELFF	TGCAGCGTAGTAAGCGGGGGGGTCCGGGAGCTGTTTTTT
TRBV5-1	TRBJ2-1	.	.	CASSFSLQGANEQFF	TGCGCCAGCAGCTTCTCGCTTCAAGGGGCTAATGAGCAGTTCTTC
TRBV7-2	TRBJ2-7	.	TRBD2	CASSTRGGVYEQYF	TGTGCCAGCAGCACCCGGGGGGGCGTCTACGAGCAGTACTTC
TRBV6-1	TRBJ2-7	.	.	CASSEIGEEQYF	TGTGCCAGCAGTGAAATAGGGGAAGAGCAGTACTTC
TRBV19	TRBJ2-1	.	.	CASSSHLGSDEQFF	TGTGCCAGTAGCTCCCATCTAGGGAGCGATGAGCAGTTCTTC
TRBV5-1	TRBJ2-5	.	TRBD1	CASSLRTGLPPITETQYF	TGCGCCAGCAGCTTGAGGACAGGACTCCCCCCAATAACAGAGACCCAGTACTTC
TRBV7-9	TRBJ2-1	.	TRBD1	CASSDYRGQGHNEQFF	TGTGCCAGCAGCGACTACCGGGGACAGGGGCACAATGAGCAGTTCTTC
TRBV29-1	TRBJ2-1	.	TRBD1	CSATMTDRGYNEQFF	TGCAGCGCAACAATGACAGACAGGGGATACAATGAGCAGTTCTTC
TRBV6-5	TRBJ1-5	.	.	CASTSPGDSNQPQHF	TGTGCCAGCACTTCCCCGGGGGATAGCAATCAGCCCCAGCATTTT
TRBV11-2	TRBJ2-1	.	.	CASSLEDYYNEQFF	TGTGCCAGCAGCTTAGAGGACTACTACAATGAGCAGTTCTTC
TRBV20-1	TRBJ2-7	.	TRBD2	CSASGLAGATYEQYF	TGCAGTGCTAGTGGGCTAGCGGGAGCCACCTACGAGCAGTACTTC
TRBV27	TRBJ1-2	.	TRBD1	CATAPLRGRMRGYTF	TGTGCCACCGCACCCCTCAGGGGGCGGATGAGGGGCTACACCTTC
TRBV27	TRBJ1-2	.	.	CASSFGGYGYTF	TGTGCCAGCAGTTTTGGCGGCTATGGCTACACCTTC
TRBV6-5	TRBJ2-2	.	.	CASRTSSRNTGELFF	TGTGCCAGCAGAACTAGCTCACGGAACACCGGGGAGCTGTTTTTT
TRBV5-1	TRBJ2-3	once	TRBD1	CASSYGTAAGTQYF	TGCGCCAGCAGCTACGGGACAGCTGCTGGTACGCAGTATTTT
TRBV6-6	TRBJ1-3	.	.	CASSYMSSGNTIYF	TGTGCCAGCAGTTATATGTCCTCTGGAAACACCATATATTTT
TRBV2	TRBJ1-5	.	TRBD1	CASSEAESQGGLGEHF	TGTGCCAGCAGTGAAGCTGAATCACAGGGGGGATTGGGTGAGCATTTT
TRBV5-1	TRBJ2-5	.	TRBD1	CASSFLPGQGVFETQYF	TGCGCCAGCAGCTTCCTACCGGGACAGGGGGTTTTTGAGACCCAGTACTTC
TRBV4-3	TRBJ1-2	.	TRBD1	CASKFTGTDYGYTF	TGCGCCAGCAAATTTACCGGGACAGACTATGGCTACACCTTC
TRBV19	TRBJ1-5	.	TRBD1	CATQWGQGAGQPQHF	TGTGCCACCCAATGGGGTCAGGGGGCTGGACAGCCCCAGCATTTT
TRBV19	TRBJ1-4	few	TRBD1	CASSPHRGQNEKLFF	TGTGCCAGTAGTCCCCACAGGGGGCAAAATGAAAAACTGTTTTTT
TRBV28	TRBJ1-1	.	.	CASRPSGRDTEAFF	TGTGCCAGCAGGCCGTCAGGGAGGGACACTGAAGCTTTCTTT
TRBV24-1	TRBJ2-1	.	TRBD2	CATRGTSGRTNEQFF	TGTGCCACCAGAGGGACTAGCGGGAGAACCAATGAGCAGTTCTTC
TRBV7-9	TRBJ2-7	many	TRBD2	CASTLRDYGYYEQYF	TGTGCCAGCACCCTGAGGGACTACGGCTACTACGAGCAGTACTTC
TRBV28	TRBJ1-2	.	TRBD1	CASSRQGYGYTF	TGTGCCAGCAGTCGACAGGGCTATGGCTACACCTTC
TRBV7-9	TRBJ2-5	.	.	CASSPAPRGTQYF	TGTGCCAGCAGCCCGGCCCCAAGGGGGACCCAGTACTTC